These T cell receptor beta chains were read from a single sample in a study of cytomegalovirus exposure and HLA in healthy donors. TCRdb's table, derived via immunoSEQ multiplex PCR, lists solely in-frame clones and lacks some. The sample lists about 170,000 clones, around 83% occurring once. Sequencing was performed on PBMCs. All receptors derive from a man in his late teens or twenties in good health and CMV-seropositive. Both conserved end residues are part of each CDR3. D genes are given only for firm matches. Only some rows state a clone size, as once, few, many or a class for expanded clones.

j_gene: TRBJ1-1
d_gene: NA
v_gene: TRBV6-5
abundance: NA
CDR3nt: TGTGCCAGCAGTTCGGGCACTGAAGCTTTCTTT
CDR3aa: CASSSGTEAFF

j_gene: TRBJ1-2
d_gene: NA
v_gene: TRBV7-2
abundance: NA
CDR3nt: TGTGCCAGCAACGAAGTGGCCGGGAGGGACTATGGCTACACCTTC
CDR3aa: CASNEVAGRDYGYTF

j_gene: TRBJ1-1
d_gene: NA
v_gene: TRBV6-5
abundance: once
CDR3nt: TGTGCCAGCAGTCGCGGCGAGAACACTGAGGCTTTCTTT
CDR3aa: CASSRGENTEAFF

j_gene: TRBJ1-1
d_gene: NA
v_gene: TRBV30
abundance: NA
CDR3nt: TGTGCCTGGAGTTCCGGGAGGGGTGAAGCTTTCTTT
CDR3aa: CAWSSGRGEAFF

j_gene: TRBJ2-2
d_gene: NA
v_gene: TRBV5-1
abundance: NA
CDR3nt: TGCGCCAGCAGCTTACAGGGTCCGGGCACCGGGGAGCTGTTTTTT
CDR3aa: CASSLQGPGTGELFF

j_gene: TRBJ1-4
d_gene: TRBD1
v_gene: TRBV4-3
abundance: medium-sized
CDR3nt: TGCGCCAGCAGCCAAGTTAGGACAGGGAGGGAAAAACTGTTTTTT
CDR3aa: CASSQVRTGREKLFF

j_gene: TRBJ1-2
d_gene: NA
v_gene: TRBV4-3
abundance: NA
CDR3nt: TGCGCCAGCAGCCAAGAATCAGGGGTGGGTGCTAACTATGGCTACACCTTC
CDR3aa: CASSQESGVGANYGYTF

j_gene: TRBJ2-7
d_gene: NA
v_gene: TRBV7-2
abundance: NA
CDR3nt: TGTGCCAGCAGCTTAGGACGGGGGTTTGAGCAGTACTTC
CDR3aa: CASSLGRGFEQYF

j_gene: TRBJ2-1
d_gene: NA
v_gene: TRBV27
abundance: NA
CDR3nt: TGTGCCAGCAGTTTTACAGGTTACAATGAGCAGTTCTTC
CDR3aa: CASSFTGYNEQFF

j_gene: TRBJ1-5
d_gene: NA
v_gene: TRBV6-1
abundance: NA
CDR3nt: TGTGCCAGCAGTGAAGGAGGGGGGGCGGGCAATCAGCCCCAGCATTTT
CDR3aa: CASSEGGGAGNQPQHF

j_gene: TRBJ2-5
d_gene: TRBD2
v_gene: TRBV6-1
abundance: NA
CDR3nt: TGTGCCAGCATCCGGTTAGCGGGTTCCCAAGAGACCCAGTACTTC
CDR3aa: CASIRLAGSQETQYF

j_gene: TRBJ1-1
d_gene: NA
v_gene: TRBV7-2
abundance: NA
CDR3nt: TGTGCCAGCACCTCCGGAGTTTCTGCTGAAGCTTTCTTT
CDR3aa: CASTSGVSAEAFF

j_gene: TRBJ1-4
d_gene: TRBD1
v_gene: TRBV5-1
abundance: NA
CDR3nt: TGCGCCAGCAGCGTGGGACAGGGGCCCTCAACTAATGAAAAACTGTTTTTT
CDR3aa: CASSVGQGPSTNEKLFF

j_gene: TRBJ2-7
d_gene: NA
v_gene: TRBV10-3
abundance: NA
CDR3nt: TGTGCCATCAGCCACCACCCTAACCAGGGTCGCGGCTACGAGCAGTACTTC
CDR3aa: CAISHHPNQGRGYEQYF

j_gene: TRBJ1-3
d_gene: NA
v_gene: TRBV5-5
abundance: NA
CDR3nt: TGTGCCAGCAGTGAGAGCTCTGGAAACACCATATATTTT
CDR3aa: CASSESSGNTIYF

j_gene: TRBJ2-3
d_gene: TRBD1
v_gene: TRBV11-1
abundance: NA
CDR3nt: TGTGCCAGCAGCTGGGGACAGGGGAGGGATACGCAGTATTTT
CDR3aa: CASSWGQGRDTQYF

j_gene: TRBJ1-5
d_gene: NA
v_gene: TRBV25-1
abundance: NA
CDR3nt: TGTGCCAGCAGTGAATCGGGCAGGGGTGGCAATCAGCCCCAGCATTTT
CDR3aa: CASSESGRGGNQPQHF

j_gene: TRBJ1-1
d_gene: NA
v_gene: TRBV7-8
abundance: NA
CDR3nt: TGTGCCAGCAGCTTAGAAGTAGCTGAAGCTTTCTTT
CDR3aa: CASSLEVAEAFF

j_gene: TRBJ2-2
d_gene: NA
v_gene: TRBV9
abundance: NA
CDR3nt: TGTGCCAGCAGCGTAGCACAGAACACCGGGGAGCTGTTTTTT
CDR3aa: CASSVAQNTGELFF

j_gene: TRBJ2-5
d_gene: TRBD2
v_gene: TRBV7-9
abundance: NA
CDR3nt: TGTGCCAGCAGCTTACTAGCGGGGACGTACTTC
CDR3aa: CASSLLAGTYF

j_gene: TRBJ2-3
d_gene: TRBD2
v_gene: TRBV13
abundance: NA
CDR3nt: TGTGCCAGCAGCCAACGACTAGCGGGGTCCACAGATACGCAGTATTTT
CDR3aa: CASSQRLAGSTDTQYF

j_gene: TRBJ2-5
d_gene: NA
v_gene: TRBV5-6
abundance: NA
CDR3nt: TGTGCCAGCAGCGGAACAAGCGCGCAGTACTTC
CDR3aa: CASSGTSAQYF

j_gene: TRBJ2-1
d_gene: NA
v_gene: TRBV19
abundance: NA
CDR3nt: TGTGCCAGTAGATCCGGGGGGCTCGTTTACAATGAGCAGTTCTTC
CDR3aa: CASRSGGLVYNEQFF

j_gene: TRBJ2-7
d_gene: NA
v_gene: TRBV6-1
abundance: NA
CDR3nt: TGTGCCAGCAGGGGGGGCTACGAGCAGTACTTC
CDR3aa: CASRGGYEQYF

j_gene: TRBJ2-5
d_gene: TRBD2
v_gene: TRBV13
abundance: NA
CDR3nt: TGTGCCAGCAGCTCCCGACTAGCGGGGGCGATGGAGACCCAGTACTTC
CDR3aa: CASSSRLAGAMETQYF

j_gene: TRBJ2-7
d_gene: NA
v_gene: TRBV7-9
abundance: NA
CDR3nt: TGTGCCAGCAGCTTAAGACTCGACCCCAAGCAGTACTTC
CDR3aa: CASSLRLDPKQYF

j_gene: TRBJ2-5
d_gene: TRBD1
v_gene: TRBV4-3
abundance: NA
CDR3nt: TGCGCCAGCAGCCATGGGACAGGGGGAAGGGAGACCCAGTACTTC
CDR3aa: CASSHGTGGRETQYF

j_gene: TRBJ2-1
d_gene: TRBD2
v_gene: TRBV10-3
abundance: NA
CDR3nt: TGTGCCATCAGCCTTCTAGCGGGGGGCCCAAATGAGCAGTTCTTC
CDR3aa: CAISLLAGGPNEQFF

j_gene: TRBJ2-1
d_gene: TRBD1
v_gene: TRBV19
abundance: NA
CDR3nt: TGTGCCAGTAGTTTACCCGGGACAGGCCACGTTGAGCAGTTCTTC
CDR3aa: CASSLPGTGHVEQFF

j_gene: TRBJ2-2
d_gene: NA
v_gene: TRBV4-3
abundance: once
CDR3nt: TGCGCCAGCAGCCAAGATGGGGTACTTCGGGGGGCAAACACCGGGGAGCTGTTTTTT
CDR3aa: CASSQDGVLRGANTGELFF

j_gene: TRBJ2-7
d_gene: TRBD2
v_gene: TRBV6-1
abundance: few
CDR3nt: TGTGCCAGCAGCCCCACTAGCGCGGGCTACGAGCAGTACTTC
CDR3aa: CASSPTSAGYEQYF

j_gene: TRBJ2-7
d_gene: NA
v_gene: TRBV6-1
abundance: once
CDR3nt: TGTGCCAGCGGGGGACTCGGGTCGGAGCAGTACTTC
CDR3aa: CASGGLGSEQYF

j_gene: TRBJ2-5
d_gene: NA
v_gene: TRBV19
abundance: NA
CDR3nt: TGTGCCAGTACCAAGGGGGCGGGGAGGTACCAAGAGACCCAGTACTTC
CDR3aa: CASTKGAGRYQETQYF

j_gene: TRBJ2-7
d_gene: TRBD1
v_gene: TRBV14
abundance: NA
CDR3nt: TGTGCCAGCAGCCCATCGACAGGGTTCGGATACGAGCAGTACTTC
CDR3aa: CASSPSTGFGYEQYF

j_gene: TRBJ2-3
d_gene: NA
v_gene: TRBV6-6
abundance: once
CDR3nt: TGTGCCAGCAGCACGGACAGCGCTTATCCCCCAGATACGCAGTATTTT
CDR3aa: CASSTDSAYPPDTQYF

j_gene: TRBJ2-2
d_gene: NA
v_gene: TRBV6-5
abundance: NA
CDR3nt: TGTGCCAGCAGCCCCCTTCGGGGCGGGGAGCTGTTTTTT
CDR3aa: CASSPLRGGELFF

j_gene: TRBJ2-3
d_gene: TRBD2
v_gene: TRBV18
abundance: NA
CDR3nt: TGTGCCAGCTCACCAGTCCTAGCGGGGGGCACAGATACGCAGTATTTT
CDR3aa: CASSPVLAGGTDTQYF

j_gene: TRBJ1-1
d_gene: NA
v_gene: TRBV19
abundance: NA
CDR3nt: TGTGCCAGTAGTACAACAGGGTCCCCTGAAGCTTTCTTT
CDR3aa: CASSTTGSPEAFF

j_gene: TRBJ2-3
d_gene: TRBD2
v_gene: TRBV5-1
abundance: NA
CDR3nt: TGCGCCAGCAGCGTGACTAGCGGGGGGCAGGAAGATACGCAGTATTTT
CDR3aa: CASSVTSGGQEDTQYF

j_gene: TRBJ2-1
d_gene: TRBD1
v_gene: TRBV6-5
abundance: NA
CDR3nt: TGTGCCAGCACCCTACAGGGGGCGGGGTACAATGAGCAGTTCTTC
CDR3aa: CASTLQGAGYNEQFF

j_gene: TRBJ1-2
d_gene: TRBD1
v_gene: TRBV5-5
abundance: NA
CDR3nt: TGTGCCAGCTCCTCCAGGACAGGGGGTCATGGCTACACCTTC
CDR3aa: CASSSRTGGHGYTF

j_gene: TRBJ2-1
d_gene: TRBD1
v_gene: TRBV7-2
abundance: NA
CDR3nt: TGTGCCAGCAGCTTAGGACAGGGGGCAAGTGAGCAGTTCTTC
CDR3aa: CASSLGQGASEQFF

j_gene: TRBJ2-7
d_gene: TRBD2
v_gene: TRBV5-4
abundance: NA
CDR3nt: TGTGCCAGCAGCCCAGGGGGACTAGCGGACTACGAGCAGTACTTC
CDR3aa: CASSPGGLADYEQYF

j_gene: TRBJ2-7
d_gene: NA
v_gene: TRBV4-3
abundance: NA
CDR3nt: TGCGCCAGCAGCCAGGGACGGGACAAAGCCTACGAGCAGTACTTC
CDR3aa: CASSQGRDKAYEQYF

j_gene: TRBJ1-6
d_gene: NA
v_gene: TRBV5-6
abundance: NA
CDR3nt: TGTGCCAGCAGCTCCCGGTTTGGGCCCCCCTCACCCCTCCACTTT
CDR3aa: CASSSRFGPPSPLHF

j_gene: TRBJ1-1
d_gene: TRBD1
v_gene: TRBV5-4
abundance: NA
CDR3nt: TGTGCCAGCAGCTTGACAGGGGGCGGGGACACTGAAGCTTTCTTT
CDR3aa: CASSLTGGGDTEAFF

j_gene: TRBJ2-3
d_gene: NA
v_gene: TRBV5-1
abundance: NA
CDR3nt: TGCGCCAGCAGCTTCCCCTCGGCAGGAATAACGGCAGATACGCAGTATTTT
CDR3aa: CASSFPSAGITADTQYF

j_gene: TRBJ2-2
d_gene: TRBD2
v_gene: TRBV29-1
abundance: few
CDR3nt: TGCAGCGTCACTAGCGGAGCAAACACCGGGGAGCTGTTTTTT
CDR3aa: CSVTSGANTGELFF

j_gene: TRBJ2-1
d_gene: NA
v_gene: TRBV5-1
abundance: NA
CDR3nt: TGCGCCAGCAGCTTGGGTAGACATAACTCCTACAATGAGCAGTTCTTC
CDR3aa: CASSLGRHNSYNEQFF

j_gene: TRBJ2-5
d_gene: TRBD2
v_gene: TRBV18
abundance: NA
CDR3nt: TGTGCCAGCTCACCAACCGGGACTACGGTGGAGACCCAGTACTTC
CDR3aa: CASSPTGTTVETQYF

j_gene: TRBJ2-7
d_gene: NA
v_gene: TRBV4-3
abundance: NA
CDR3nt: TGCGCCAGCAGCCAAGGACACCCAGGCTCCTACGAGCAGTACTTC
CDR3aa: CASSQGHPGSYEQYF

j_gene: TRBJ1-2
d_gene: TRBD1
v_gene: TRBV6-5
abundance: NA
CDR3nt: TGTGCCAGCAGGGACAGGGGCAACTATGGCTACACCTTC
CDR3aa: CASRDRGNYGYTF

j_gene: TRBJ1-5
d_gene: NA
v_gene: TRBV27
abundance: few
CDR3nt: TGTGCCAGCAGTTTGGGGCAGGGATATCAGCCCCAGCATTTT
CDR3aa: CASSLGQGYQPQHF

j_gene: TRBJ2-2
d_gene: NA
v_gene: TRBV6-1
abundance: NA
CDR3nt: TGTGCCAGCACTTGGCGGGGACGCACCGGGGAGCTGTTTTTT
CDR3aa: CASTWRGRTGELFF

j_gene: TRBJ1-5
d_gene: NA
v_gene: TRBV4-3
abundance: NA
CDR3nt: TGCGCCAGCAGCCAAGATTTGCAGGTAGGCAATCAGCCCCAGCATTTT
CDR3aa: CASSQDLQVGNQPQHF

j_gene: TRBJ1-1
d_gene: TRBD1
v_gene: TRBV9
abundance: NA
CDR3nt: TGTGCCAGCAGCCCCCGGACAGGGCCCGTTGAAGCTTTCTTT
CDR3aa: CASSPRTGPVEAFF

j_gene: TRBJ1-1
d_gene: NA
v_gene: TRBV4-2
abundance: NA
CDR3nt: TGTGCCAGCAGGGTAGAAATCTCAGGGAGGGTTAACACTGAAGCTTTCTTT
CDR3aa: CASRVEISGRVNTEAFF